A selection of T cell receptor beta chains follows, all from one sample in a study of blood T cells in healthy people across ages. One entry per CDR3 protein, called by TCRdb with MiXCR from the 5' RACE reads. The sample holds over 550,000 distinct CDR3 sequences, less than 35% seen once. Sequencing used blood. The receptors originated from an elderly woman in good health. The CDR3 runs from the conserved cysteine through the conserved F or W. The D gene is left open where the match is weak. Size is stated for part of the rows, as once, few or many counts, or as a class when the clone is expanded.

TRBJ2-1	many	TRBD2	TRBV20-1	CSAVRGGFENEQFF	TGCAGTGCTGTGCGGGGGGGCTTTGAGAATGAGCAGTTCTTC
TRBJ2-5	few	-	TRBV5-1	CASTDQGQGQETQYF	TGCGCCAGCACCGATCAAGGGCAGGGTCAAGAGACCCAGTACTTC
TRBJ2-2	many	-	TRBV29-1	CGGADTGELFF	TGCGGGGGGGCCGACACCGGGGAGCTGTTTTTT
TRBJ1-1	few	-	TRBV11-2	CASSLGTANLNTEAFF	TGTGCCAGCAGCTTAGGTACGGCTAATTTGAACACTGAAGCTTTCTTT
TRBJ2-3	many	TRBD1	TRBV5-1	CASSGTGYTDTQYF	TGCGCCAGCAGCGGGACAGGTTACACAGATACGCAGTATTTT
TRBJ2-5	many	-	TRBV5-1	CASSLDSAGARETQYF	TGCGCCAGCAGCTTGGATTCGGCGGGGGCTAGGGAGACCCAGTACTTC
TRBJ2-1	many	TRBD2	TRBV12-3/TRBV12-4	CASSLAVRGVRNEQFF	TGTGCCAGCAGTTTGGCGGTGCGGGGGGTGCGCAATGAGCAGTTCTTC
TRBJ2-4	-	-	TRBV10-3	CAVKSQDMGVEQYF	TGTGCCGTCAAGAGTCAGGATATGGGGGTTGAGCAGTACTTC
TRBJ1-2	many	-	TRBV30	CAWSPSRFNYGYTF	TGTGCCTGGAGTCCAAGCAGGTTTAACTATGGCTACACCTTC
TRBJ2-3	many	-	TRBV28	CASSLVTTSTDTQYF	TGTGCCAGCAGTTTAGTAACAACTAGCACAGATACGCAGTATTTT
TRBJ1-1	once	-	TRBV2	CASSEIGQGSEAFF	TGTGCCAGCAGTGAGATCGGTCAAGGGTCTGAAGCTTTCTTT
TRBJ2-1	-	-	TRBV13	CASRHTDNREQFF	TGTGCCAGCAGGCATACTGACAATCGTGAGCAGTTCTTC
TRBJ2-7	many	-	TRBV7-2	CASSLEPGLVYEQYF	TGTGCCAGCAGCTTAGAGCCAGGGTTAGTCTACGAGCAGTACTTC
TRBJ2-1	many	-	TRBV14	CASSQDPGSSYNEQFF	TGTGCCAGCAGCCAAGATCCGGGGAGCTCCTACAATGAGCAGTTCTTC
TRBJ2-7	many	-	TRBV20-1	CSARGLLGEQYF	TGCAGTGCTAGAGGCCTGTTAGGCGAGCAGTACTTC
TRBJ1-2	-	TRBD1	TRBV5-1	CASSQGTGASYDYTF	TGCGCCAGCAGCCAGGGGACAGGGGCTAGCTATGACTACACCTTC
TRBJ1-2	-	-	TRBV20-1	CSARDTDVNGYTF	TGCAGTGCTAGAGATACGGATGTTAATGGCTACACCTTC
TRBJ1-5	many	-	TRBV7-2	CASSLAGRQPQHF	TGTGCCAGCAGCTTGGCGGGTAGGCAGCCCCAGCATTTT
TRBJ2-4	-	-	TRBV9	CASSPRDVGFKNIQYF	TGTGCCAGCAGCCCGAGGGACGTCGGATTCAAAAACATTCAGTACTTC
TRBJ1-1	many	-	TRBV12-5	CASGLVPYRRNTEAFF	TGTGCTAGTGGTTTGGTACCCTACAGACGGAACACTGAAGCTTTCTTT
TRBJ1-1	-	-	TRBV27	CASSSGPRARGAEAFF	TGTGCCAGCAGTTCTGGACCCAGGGCTAGGGGCGCTGAAGCTTTCTTT
TRBJ2-3	medium-sized	-	TRBV5-5	CASSDYRGGKGTDTQYF	TGTGCCAGCAGCGATTACAGGGGCGGGAAAGGCACAGATACGCAGTATTTT
TRBJ2-7	many	-	TRBV3-1	CASSQESRGGYEQYF	TGTGCCAGCAGCCAAGAATCCAGGGGTGGCTACGAGCAGTACTTC
TRBJ2-1	few	-	TRBV6-4	CASSDSHNEQFF	TGTGCCAGCAGTGACTCTCACAATGAGCAGTTCTTC
TRBJ2-7	many	-	TRBV28	CASRSGDRGPVSYEQYF	TGTGCCAGCAGATCTGGTGACCGGGGTCCAGTCTCCTACGAGCAGTACTTC
TRBJ1-6	many	-	TRBV2	CASSETSSYNSPLHF	TGTGCCAGCAGTGAAACAAGCTCCTATAATTCACCCCTCCACTTT
TRBJ2-3	-	TRBD2	TRBV20-1	CSAWTSGVQDTQYF	TGCAGTGCTTGGACTAGCGGGGTGCAGGATACGCAGTATTTT
TRBJ1-2	many	TRBD1	TRBV7-2	CANAGTGNYGYTF	TGTGCCAACGCCGGGACAGGGAACTATGGCTACACCTTC
TRBJ1-5	many	-	TRBV6-1	CASSVDWGGDQPQHF	TGTGCCAGCAGCGTGGATTGGGGGGGCGATCAGCCCCAGCATTTT
TRBJ1-4	few	TRBD1	TRBV7-2	CACSLAGGQGSEKLFF	TGTGCCTGCAGCTTAGCGGGGGGACAGGGAAGTGAAAAACTGTTTTTT
TRBJ2-1	many	-	TRBV7-8	CASSFLGGAYEQFF	TGTGCCAGCAGCTTCCTAGGGGGGGCCTATGAGCAGTTCTTC
TRBJ1-5	few	-	TRBV6-6	CASSYLDSRGNQPQHF	TGTGCCAGCAGTTACCTAGACAGTCGGGGCAATCAGCCCCAGCATTTT
TRBJ1-1	many	-	TRBV15	CATSRASGMNTEAFF	TGTGCCACCAGCAGAGCCTCAGGGATGAACACTGAAGCTTTCTTT
TRBJ2-7	many	TRBD2	TRBV7-2	CASSLAGGRVIYEQYF	TGTGCCAGCAGCTTAGCGGGAGGGCGGGTCATCTACGAGCAGTACTTC
TRBJ1-4	many	-	TRBV5-1	CASSFFGTNEKLFF	TGCGCCAGCAGCTTCTTCGGAACAAACGAAAAACTGTTTTTT
TRBJ2-1	many	-	TRBV28	CASSVLRGGGPYNEQFF	TGTGCCAGCAGTGTCCTTAGAGGGGGGGGGCCCTACAATGAGCAGTTCTTC
TRBJ2-1	many	TRBD2	TRBV7-3	CASSLTSGGNNEQFF	TGTGCCAGCAGCCTGACTAGCGGGGGTAACAATGAGCAGTTCTTC
TRBJ1-1	few	TRBD1	TRBV3-1	CASSRSTGVTEAFF	TGTGCCAGCAGCCGATCGACAGGGGTGACTGAAGCTTTCTTT
TRBJ1-1	many	-	TRBV20-1	CSASAWAMNTEAFF	TGCAGTGCTAGCGCGTGGGCAATGAACACTGAAGCTTTCTTT
TRBJ2-4	many	-	TRBV4-1	CASSQLGATGEQYF	TGCGCCAGCAGCCAATTAGGGGCGACGGGAGAGCAGTACTTC
TRBJ1-5	-	-	TRBV7-9	CASSLDLHLYSNQPQHF	TGTGCCAGCAGCTTAGATCTACATCTCTATAGCAATCAGCCCCAGCATTTT
TRBJ1-1	-	-	TRBV5-1	CASSLRGGLMNTEAFF	TGCGCCAGCAGCTTGCGGGGGGGACTAATGAACACTGAAGCTTTCTTT
TRBJ1-5	-	TRBD1	TRBV2	CASSGITGESNQPQHF	TGTGCCAGCAGTGGCATAACAGGGGAGAGCAATCAGCCCCAGCATTTT
TRBJ2-5	-	TRBD1	TRBV7-2	CASSQGAVREETQYF	TGTGCCAGCAGCCAGGGGGCGGTGCGGGAAGAGACCCAGTACTTC
TRBJ2-3	-	TRBD2	TRBV27	CASKEGGSTDTQYF	TGTGCCAGCAAAGAGGGAGGGAGCACAGATACGCAGTATTTT
TRBJ1-2	many	-	TRBV9	CASSVQGLGYGYTF	TGTGCCAGCAGCGTTCAGGGACTGGGCTATGGCTACACCTTC
TRBJ2-3	many	TRBD2	TRBV2	CASAGSGSTDTQYF	TGTGCCAGCGCCGGTAGCGGGAGCACAGATACGCAGTATTTT
TRBJ1-5	many	-	TRBV12-3/TRBV12-4	CASTGADQPQHF	TGTGCCAGCACAGGCGCAGATCAGCCCCAGCATTTT
TRBJ1-2	many	-	TRBV18	CASSPDGGNYGYTF	TGTGCCAGCTCACCGGATGGGGGGAACTATGGCTACACCTTC